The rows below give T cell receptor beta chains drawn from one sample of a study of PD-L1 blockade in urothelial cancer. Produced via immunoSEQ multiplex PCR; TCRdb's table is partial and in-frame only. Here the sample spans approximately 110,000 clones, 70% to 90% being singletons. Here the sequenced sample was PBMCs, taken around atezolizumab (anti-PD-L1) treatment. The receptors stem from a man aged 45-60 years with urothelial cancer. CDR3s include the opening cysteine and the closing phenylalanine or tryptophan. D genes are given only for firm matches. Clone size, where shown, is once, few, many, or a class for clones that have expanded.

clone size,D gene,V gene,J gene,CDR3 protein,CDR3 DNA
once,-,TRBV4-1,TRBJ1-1,CASSLTPTVQSEAFF,TGCGCCAGCAGTCTCACTCCGACAGTACAGTCTGAAGCTTTCTTT
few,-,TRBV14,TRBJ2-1,CASSKKLTPPNEQFF,TGTGCCAGCAGCAAAAAGCTTACTCCGCCTAATGAGCAGTTCTTC
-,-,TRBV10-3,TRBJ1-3,CAISDPGAGNTIYF,TGTGCCATCAGTGACCCAGGGGCTGGAAACACCATATATTTT
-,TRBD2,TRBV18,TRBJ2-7,CASSPRMSGEGSYEQYF,TGTGCCAGCTCACCAAGGATGAGCGGGGAGGGTTCCTACGAGCAGTACTTC
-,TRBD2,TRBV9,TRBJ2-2,CASSVTGGERGGELFF,TGTGCCAGCAGCGTAACGGGGGGGGAGAGAGGCGGGGAGCTGTTTTTT
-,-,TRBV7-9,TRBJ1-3,CASSPADYSGNTIYF,TGTGCCAGCAGCCCGGCGGATTACTCTGGAAACACCATATATTTT
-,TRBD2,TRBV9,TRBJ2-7,CASGPPGLANEQYF,TGTGCCAGCGGCCCCCCGGGACTAGCGAACGAGCAGTACTTC
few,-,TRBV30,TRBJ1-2,CAWREQGSYGYTF,TGTGCCTGGAGGGAACAGGGCTCCTATGGCTACACCTTC
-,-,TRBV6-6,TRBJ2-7,CASSYGGGVYEQYF,TGTGCCAGCAGTTACGGAGGAGGGGTCTACGAGCAGTACTTC
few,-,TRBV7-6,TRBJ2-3,CASRGTKTDTQYF,TGTGCCAGCCGGGGGACCAAAACAGATACGCAGTATTTT
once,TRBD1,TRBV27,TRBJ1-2,CASSRTGFYGYTF,TGTGCCAGCAGCCGGACAGGGTTCTATGGCTACACCTTC
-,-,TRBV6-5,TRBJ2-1,CASSYFAGSYNEQFF,TGTGCCAGCAGTTACTTTGCGGGCTCCTACAATGAGCAGTTCTTC
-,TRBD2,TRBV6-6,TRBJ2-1,CASRPTSGSSYNEQFF,TGTGCCAGCAGACCGACTAGCGGGAGTTCCTACAATGAGCAGTTCTTC
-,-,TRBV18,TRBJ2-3,CASSPGGPTYTDTQYF,TGTGCCAGCTCACCGGGAGGACCCACGTACACAGATACGCAGTATTTT
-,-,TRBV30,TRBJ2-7,CAWSAEGGSYEQYF,TGTGCCTGGAGTGCCGAAGGGGGCTCCTACGAGCAGTACTTC
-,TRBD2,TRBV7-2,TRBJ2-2,CASARMAGVDTGELFF,TGTGCCAGCGCCCGGATGGCGGGAGTCGACACCGGGGAGCTGTTTTTT
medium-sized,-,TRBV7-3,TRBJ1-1,CASSPAGTPWKAFF,TGTGCCAGCAGCCCCGCGGGGACCCCCTGGAAAGCTTTCTTT
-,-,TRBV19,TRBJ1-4,CASRPTATNEKLFF,TGTGCCAGTAGACCCACAGCAACTAATGAAAAACTGTTTTTT
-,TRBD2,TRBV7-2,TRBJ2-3,CASKLAGAKTDTQYF,TGTGCCAGCAAGCTAGCGGGAGCGAAGACAGATACGCAGTATTTT